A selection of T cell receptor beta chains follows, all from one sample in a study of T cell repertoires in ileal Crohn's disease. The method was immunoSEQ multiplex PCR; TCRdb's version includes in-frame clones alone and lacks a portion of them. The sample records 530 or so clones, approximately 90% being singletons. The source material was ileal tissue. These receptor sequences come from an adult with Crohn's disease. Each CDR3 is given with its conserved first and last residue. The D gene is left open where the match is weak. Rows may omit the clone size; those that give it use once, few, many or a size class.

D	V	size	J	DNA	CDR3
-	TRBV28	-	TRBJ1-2	TGTGCCAGCAGTTCCACCTTCACCTACTATGGCTACACCTTC	CASSSTFTYYGYTF
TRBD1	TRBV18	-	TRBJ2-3	TGTGCCAGCTCACTGGGACAGGGGACGGATACGCAGTATTTT	CASSLGQGTDTQYF
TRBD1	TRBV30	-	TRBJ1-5	TGTGCCTGGGGTCGACAGGGAGGCAATCAGCCCCAGCATTTT	CAWGRQGGNQPQHF
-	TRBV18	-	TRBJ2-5	TGTGCCAGCTCACCATCTGGAGAGACCCAGTACTTC	CASSPSGETQYF
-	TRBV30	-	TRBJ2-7	TGTGCCTGGACCGCCGGGACCTACGAGCAGTACTTC	CAWTAGTYEQYF
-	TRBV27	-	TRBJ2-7	TGTGCCAGCAGTTTCGGGGGGCCAACCTACGAGCAGTACTTC	CASSFGGPTYEQYF
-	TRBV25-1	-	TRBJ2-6	TGTGCCAGCAGTGGCAAGTTTTCATCTGGGGCCAACGTCCTGACTTTC	CASSGKFSSGANVLTF
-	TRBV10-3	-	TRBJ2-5	TGTGCCATCAGTGAGTCCCTAAATGGCGTGGAGGAGACCCAGTACTTC	CAISESLNGVEETQYF
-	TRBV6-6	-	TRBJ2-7	TGTGCCAGCAGTTACTCGGGCAGAGCCTACGAGCAGTACTTC	CASSYSGRAYEQYF
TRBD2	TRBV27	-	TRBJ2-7	TGTGCCAGCAGTTCGCTAGCGGGAGGGCCTTACTACGAGCAGTACTTC	CASSSLAGGPYYEQYF
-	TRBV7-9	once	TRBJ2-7	TGTGCCAGCAGCCCGAGTGCCGGTTCCTACGAGCAGTACTTC	CASSPSAGSYEQYF
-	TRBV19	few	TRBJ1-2	TGTGCCAGTAGTATTTCGGGATTCCGAGGCTACACCTTC	CASSISGFRGYTF
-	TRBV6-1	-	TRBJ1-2	TGTGCCAGCAGTGAATCCCAGGGGCCCTATGGCTACACCTTC	CASSESQGPYGYTF
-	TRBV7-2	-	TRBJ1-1	TGTGCCAGCAGCTTAGTCTACGGGACGGAGAGTGAAGCTTTCTTT	CASSLVYGTESEAFF
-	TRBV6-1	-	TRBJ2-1	TGTGCCAGCAGTGTCCCGCCCTACAATGAGCAGTTCTTC	CASSVPPYNEQFF
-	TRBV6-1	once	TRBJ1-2	TGTGCCAGCAGAATCGGACAATACTATGGCTACACCTTC	CASRIGQYYGYTF
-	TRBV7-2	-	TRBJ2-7	TGTGCCAGCAGCTTACGAACGGGACGGACTTACTACGAGCAGTACTTC	CASSLRTGRTYYEQYF
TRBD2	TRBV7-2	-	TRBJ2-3	TGTGCCAGCAGCTTAGAATATGGCGGGAGTGGTACAGATACGCAGTATTTT	CASSLEYGGSGTDTQYF
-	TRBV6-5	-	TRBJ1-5	TGTGCCAGCAGTTGGGACAGCAATCAGCCCCAGCATTTT	CASSWDSNQPQHF
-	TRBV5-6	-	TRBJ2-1	TGTGCCAGCAGCTTGACCCATAACTCCTACAATGAGCAGTTCTTC	CASSLTHNSYNEQFF
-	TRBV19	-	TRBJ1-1	TGTGCCAGTAGTTCTCACCTCGGGATGGTGATGAACACTGAAGCTTTCTTT	CASSSHLGMVMNTEAFF
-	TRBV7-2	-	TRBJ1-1	TGTGCCAGCAGCTTAGCGCGCGGGTTCGCTGAAGCTTTCTTT	CASSLARGFAEAFF
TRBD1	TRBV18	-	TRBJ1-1	TGTGCCAGCTCTCCCACAGGGGATCTCACTGAAGCTTTCTTT	CASSPTGDLTEAFF
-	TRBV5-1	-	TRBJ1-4	TGCGCCAGCAGCCAGGGCGGTGGGGGCAGTGAAAAACTGTTTTTT	CASSQGGGGSEKLFF
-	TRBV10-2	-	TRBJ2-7	TGCGCCAGCAGTGAGAGGACAGACGTTAGAGAGCAGTACTTC	CASSERTDVREQYF
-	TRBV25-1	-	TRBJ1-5	TGTGCCAGCAGTGAAACAGGCGCCGGTCAGCCCCAGCATTTT	CASSETGAGQPQHF
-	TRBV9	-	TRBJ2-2	TGTGCCAGCAGCTTGGCGTCAATGAACACCGGGGAGCTGTTTTTT	CASSLASMNTGELFF
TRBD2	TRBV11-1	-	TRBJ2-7	TGTGCCAGCAGCCCCTGGACTAGCGGGAGGGCCGAGCAGTACTTC	CASSPWTSGRAEQYF
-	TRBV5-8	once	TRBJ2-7	TGTGCCAGCAGTTTCGGGACGGCGGACCTCTACGAGCAGTACTTC	CASSFGTADLYEQYF
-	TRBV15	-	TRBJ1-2	TGTGCCACCAGCAGAGAACAGGGTTTAACGGGTGGCTACACCTTC	CATSREQGLTGGYTF
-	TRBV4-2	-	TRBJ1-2	TGTGCCAGCAGCCAAGAGACGGGCAGCGGCTACACCTTC	CASSQETGSGYTF
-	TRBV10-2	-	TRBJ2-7	TGCGCCAGCAGTGAGTCGTGGGGGGTCTACGAGCAGTACTTC	CASSESWGVYEQYF
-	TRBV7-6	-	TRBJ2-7	TGTGCCAGCAGCTTAGTACGGGAGAACCCCCACGAGCAGTACTTC	CASSLVRENPHEQYF
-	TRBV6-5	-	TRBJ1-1	TGTGCCAGCTCAAAAGGGACTGAAGCTTTCTTT	CASSKGTEAFF
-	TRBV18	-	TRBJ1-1	TGTGCCAGCTCACTCGAGGCTCCCGACCTCGTTGAAGCTTTCTTT	CASSLEAPDLVEAFF
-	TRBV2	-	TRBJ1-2	TGTGCCAGCAGAGCATCAGGGAAAGGATCCGGTTACTATGGCTACACCTTC	CASRASGKGSGYYGYTF
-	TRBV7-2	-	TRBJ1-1	TGTGCCAGCAGCCCTATGGGGGGGGCCCTCTGGACTGAAGCTTTCTTT	CASSPMGGALWTEAFF
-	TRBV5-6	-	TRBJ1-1	TGTGCCAGCAGCTTAGACAGCATGAACACTGAAGCTTTCTTT	CASSLDSMNTEAFF
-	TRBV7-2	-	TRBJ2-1	TGTGCCAGCAGCTTGGTTAGACTCCCCGGCTTGAATGAGCAGTTCTTC	CASSLVRLPGLNEQFF
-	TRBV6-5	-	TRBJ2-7	TGTGCCAGCACGCAGGACCTCTCCTACGAGCAGTACTTC	CASTQDLSYEQYF
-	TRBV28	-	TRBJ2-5	TGTGCCAGCAGTAAACCGGGACAAGAAGAGAAAGAGACCCAGTACTTC	CASSKPGQEEKETQYF
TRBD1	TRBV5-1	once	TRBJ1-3	TGCGCCAGCAGATCGGGGACAGCAGTAAACACCATATATTTT	CASRSGTAVNTIYF
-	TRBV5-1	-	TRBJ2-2	TGCGCCAGCAAACCGACTCGGCAGAACACCGGGGAGCTGTTTTTT	CASKPTRQNTGELFF
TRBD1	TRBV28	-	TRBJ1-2	TGTGCCAGCAGCCCTGTGAGGGGGCGAGGCTACACCTTC	CASSPVRGRGYTF
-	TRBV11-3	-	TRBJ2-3	TGTGCCAGCAGCCCTCGGGACCTCGAGGATACGCAGTATTTT	CASSPRDLEDTQYF
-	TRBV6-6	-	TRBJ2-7	TGTGCCAGCACCCGTGGGGCTTCTTACGAGCAGTACTTC	CASTRGASYEQYF
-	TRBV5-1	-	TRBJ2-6	TGCGCCAGTAACTGGGGGGTGTCCTCTGGGGCCAACGTCCTGACTTTC	CASNWGVSSGANVLTF
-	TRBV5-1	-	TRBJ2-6	TGCGCCAGCCTATCCGGGGGCGGTGGGGCCAACGTCCTGACTTTC	CASLSGGGGANVLTF